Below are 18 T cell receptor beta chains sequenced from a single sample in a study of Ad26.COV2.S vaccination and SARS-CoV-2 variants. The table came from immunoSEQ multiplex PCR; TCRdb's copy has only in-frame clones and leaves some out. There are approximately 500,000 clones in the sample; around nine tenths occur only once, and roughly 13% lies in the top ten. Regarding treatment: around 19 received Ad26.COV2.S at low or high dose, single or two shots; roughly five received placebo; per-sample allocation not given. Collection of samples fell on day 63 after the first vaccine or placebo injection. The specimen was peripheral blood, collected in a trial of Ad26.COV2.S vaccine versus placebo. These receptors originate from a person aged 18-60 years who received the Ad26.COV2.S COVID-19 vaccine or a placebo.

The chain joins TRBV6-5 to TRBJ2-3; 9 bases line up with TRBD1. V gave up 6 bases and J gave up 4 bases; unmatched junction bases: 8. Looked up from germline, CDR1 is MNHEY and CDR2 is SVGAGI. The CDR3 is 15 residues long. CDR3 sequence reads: CASSVGTGRPDTQYF. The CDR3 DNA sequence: TGTGCCAGCAGCGTCGGGACAGGGAGGCCAGATACGCAGTATTTT.

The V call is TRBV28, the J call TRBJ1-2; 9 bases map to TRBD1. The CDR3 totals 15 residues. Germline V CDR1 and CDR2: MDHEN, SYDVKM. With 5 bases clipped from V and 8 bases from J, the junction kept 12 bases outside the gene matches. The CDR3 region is CASSSSVDRGTGYTF. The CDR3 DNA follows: TGTGCCAGCAGTAGCTCTGTGGACAGGGGTACGGGCTACACCTTC.

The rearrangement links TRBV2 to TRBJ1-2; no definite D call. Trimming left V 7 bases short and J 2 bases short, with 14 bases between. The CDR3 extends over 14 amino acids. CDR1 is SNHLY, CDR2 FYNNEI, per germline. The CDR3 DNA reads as TGTGCCAGCACCCCAACCGCGGCGAACTATGGCTACACCTTC. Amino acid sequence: CASTPTAANYGYTF.

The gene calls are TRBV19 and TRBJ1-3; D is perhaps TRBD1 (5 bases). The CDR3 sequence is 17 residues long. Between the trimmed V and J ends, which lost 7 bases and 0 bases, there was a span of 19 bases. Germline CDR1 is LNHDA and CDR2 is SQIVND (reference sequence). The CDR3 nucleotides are TGTGCCAGTACCACACGGGGGACCCGAAGCTCTGGAAACACCATATATTTT. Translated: CASTTRGTRSSGNTIYF.

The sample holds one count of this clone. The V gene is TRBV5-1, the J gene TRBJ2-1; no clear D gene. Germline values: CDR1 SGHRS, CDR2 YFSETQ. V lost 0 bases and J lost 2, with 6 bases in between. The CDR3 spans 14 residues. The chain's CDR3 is CASSLARAYNEQFF. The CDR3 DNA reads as TGCGCCAGCAGCTTGGCTCGGGCCTACAATGAGCAGTTCTTC.

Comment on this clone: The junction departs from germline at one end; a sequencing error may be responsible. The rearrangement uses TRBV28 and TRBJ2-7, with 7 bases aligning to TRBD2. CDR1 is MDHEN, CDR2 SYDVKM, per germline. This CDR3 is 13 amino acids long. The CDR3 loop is CASSSPPVGREGF. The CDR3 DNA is TGTGCCAGCAGTTCCCCCCCGGTGGGCAGGGAGGGCTTC. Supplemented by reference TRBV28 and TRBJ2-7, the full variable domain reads DVKVTQSSRYLVKRTGEKVFLECVQDMDHENMFWYRQDPGLGLRLIYFSYDVKMKEKGDIPEGYSVSREKKERFSLILESASTNQTSMYLCASSSPPVGREGFGPGTRLTVT.

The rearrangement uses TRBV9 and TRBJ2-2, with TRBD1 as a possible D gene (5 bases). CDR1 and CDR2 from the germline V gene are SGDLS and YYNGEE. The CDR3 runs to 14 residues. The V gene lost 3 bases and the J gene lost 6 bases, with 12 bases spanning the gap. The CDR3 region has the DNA TGTGCCAGCAGCGCCCTAGGGGTTCCCGGGGAGCTGTTTTTT. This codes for CASSALGVPGELFF.

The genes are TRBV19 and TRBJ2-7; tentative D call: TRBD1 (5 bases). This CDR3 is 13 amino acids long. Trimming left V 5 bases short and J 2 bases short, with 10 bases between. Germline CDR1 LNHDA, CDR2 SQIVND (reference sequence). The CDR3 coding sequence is TGTGCCAGTAGTGACAGTTCCCCCTACGAGCAGTACTTC. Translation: CASSDSSPYEQYF. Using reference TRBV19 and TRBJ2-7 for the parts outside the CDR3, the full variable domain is DGGITQSPKYLFRKEGQNVTLSCEQNLNHDAMYWYRQDPGQGLRLIYYSQIVNDFQKGDIAEGYSVSREKKESFPLTVTSAQKNPTAFYLCASSDSSPYEQYFGPGTRLTVT.

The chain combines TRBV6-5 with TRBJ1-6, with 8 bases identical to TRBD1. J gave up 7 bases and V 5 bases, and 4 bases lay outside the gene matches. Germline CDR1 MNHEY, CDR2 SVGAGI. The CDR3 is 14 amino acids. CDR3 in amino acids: CASSNGQGNSPLHF. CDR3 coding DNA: TGTGCCAGCAGTAACGGACAGGGAAATTCACCCCTCCACTTT.

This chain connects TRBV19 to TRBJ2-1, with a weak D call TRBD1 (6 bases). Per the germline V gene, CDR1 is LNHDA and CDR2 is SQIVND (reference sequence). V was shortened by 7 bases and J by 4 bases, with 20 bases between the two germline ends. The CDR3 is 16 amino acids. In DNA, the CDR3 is TGTGCCAGTACCCTATCGACAGGACCCCCTTACAATGAGCAGTTCTTC. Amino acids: CASTLSTGPPYNEQFF.

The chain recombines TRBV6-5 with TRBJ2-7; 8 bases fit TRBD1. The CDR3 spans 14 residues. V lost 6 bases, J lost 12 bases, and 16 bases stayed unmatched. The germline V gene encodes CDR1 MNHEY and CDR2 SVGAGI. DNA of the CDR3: TGTGCCAGCAGGAGATCAGGGGGCGGGATGGGATGGTACTTC. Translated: CASRRSGGGMGWYF.

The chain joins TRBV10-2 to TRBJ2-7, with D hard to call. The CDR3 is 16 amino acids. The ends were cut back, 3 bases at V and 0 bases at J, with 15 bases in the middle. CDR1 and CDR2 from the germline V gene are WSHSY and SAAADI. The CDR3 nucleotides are TGCGCCAGCAGTGACCCCGCCGGCGGTCCCTCCTACGAGCAGTACTTC. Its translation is CASSDPAGGPSYEQYF.

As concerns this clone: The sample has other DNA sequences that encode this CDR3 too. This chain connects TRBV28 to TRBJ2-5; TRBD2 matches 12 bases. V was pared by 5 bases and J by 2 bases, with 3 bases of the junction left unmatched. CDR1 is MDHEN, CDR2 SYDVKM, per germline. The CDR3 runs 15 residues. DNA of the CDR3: TGTGCCAGCAGTCGGACTAGCGGGATACAAGAGACCCAGTACTTC. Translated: CASSRTSGIQETQYF.

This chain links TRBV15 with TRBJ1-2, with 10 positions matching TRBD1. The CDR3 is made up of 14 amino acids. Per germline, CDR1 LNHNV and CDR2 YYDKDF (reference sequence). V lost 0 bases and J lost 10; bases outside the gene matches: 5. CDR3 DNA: TGTGCCACCAGCAGAGATGGGGGACAGGGGACCTACACCTTC. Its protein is CATSRDGGQGTYTF.

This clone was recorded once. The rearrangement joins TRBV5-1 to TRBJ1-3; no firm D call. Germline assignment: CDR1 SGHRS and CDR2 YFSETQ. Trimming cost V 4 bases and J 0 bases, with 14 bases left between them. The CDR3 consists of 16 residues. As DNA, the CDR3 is TGCGCCAGCAGCCCGCGGTTGGAGAGCTCTGGAAACACCATATATTTT. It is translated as CASSPRLESSGNTIYF.

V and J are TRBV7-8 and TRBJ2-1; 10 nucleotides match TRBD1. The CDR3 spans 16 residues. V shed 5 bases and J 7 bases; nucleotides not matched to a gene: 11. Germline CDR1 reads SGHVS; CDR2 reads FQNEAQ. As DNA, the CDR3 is TGTGCCAGCAGCCCCTTGGACAGGGGGTTCAGGAATGAGCAGTTCTTC. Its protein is CASSPLDRGFRNEQFF.

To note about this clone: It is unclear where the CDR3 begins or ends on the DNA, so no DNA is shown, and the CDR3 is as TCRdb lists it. The CDR3 here is CASSKGSVGSGSRNEQFF. The V gene is TRBV21-1, the J gene TRBJ2-1; TRBD2 is the table's D call and was not checked against the DNA. TRBV21-1 is deemed a pseudogene. The CDR3 has 18 amino acids, counting both end residues.

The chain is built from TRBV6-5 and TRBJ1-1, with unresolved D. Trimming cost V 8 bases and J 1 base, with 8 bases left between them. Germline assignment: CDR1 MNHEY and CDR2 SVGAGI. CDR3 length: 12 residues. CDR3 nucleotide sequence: TGTGCCAGCTGGGAGCGGAACACTGAAGCTTTCTTT. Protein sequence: CASWERNTEAFF.